These 26 T cell receptor beta chains share one sample of origin, sequenced in a study of T cell responses to AZD1222 COVID-19 vaccine. The repertoire was sequenced with immunoSEQ multiplex PCR; TCRdb's copy has only in-frame clones and lacks some. The table lists some 47,000 clones, 75% to 85% of them singletons. Sequenced here: peripheral blood, sampled on day 0 of AZD1222 vaccination. The receptors were gathered from an adult in good health.

This clone was detected only a few times. The gene calls are TRBV2 and TRBJ2-2; D not certain. Trimming stripped 6 bases from V and 7 bases from J, with 15 bases between. Per germline, CDR1 SNHLY and CDR2 FYNNEI. The CDR3 has 14 amino acids. Here the CDR3 DNA reads TGTGCCAGCAGCGGTTTTGATTCCAGCGGGGAGCTGTTTTTT. It specifies CASSGFDSSGELFF.

The chain is built from TRBV7-2 and TRBJ2-3; D gene unclear. From germline, CDR1 is SGHTA and CDR2 FQGNSA. Trimming removed 2 bases from V and 0 bases from J, with 12 bases in between. This CDR3 is built from 16 residues. The CDR3, as DNA: TGTGCCAGCAGCTTACGCTCAGCCTTTAGCACAGATACGCAGTATTTT. It specifies CASSLRSAFSTDTQYF.

Only a few counts were recorded for this clone. The chain carries TRBV6-5 and TRBJ2-7; D may be TRBD2 (7 bases). The CDR3 extends over 14 amino acids. Germline V gene data show CDR1 as MNHEY and CDR2 as SVGAGI. Trimming cost V 9 bases and J 2 bases, with 17 bases left between them. CDR3 DNA: TGTGCCAGTGGGGGAGGGGGGGGAGCCTACGAGCAGTACTTC. Protein sequence: CASGGGGGAYEQYF.

The CDR3 DNA reads TGTGCCAGCAGTGCAAGCGGGGATCAGCCCCAGCATTTT. Protein sequence: CASSASGDQPQHF. The chain links TRBV6-4 to TRBJ1-5; no clear D gene. The CDR3 totals 13 residues. CDR1 is MRHNA, CDR2 SNTAGT, per germline. Deletions cut 4 bases from V and 5 bases from J, with 9 bases between.

The chain has TRBV14 and TRBJ1-3; D gene uncertain. V dropped 3 bases and J dropped 0 bases, with 12 bases sitting between them. This CDR3 region has 16 residues. CDR1 is SGHDN and CDR2 is FVKESK in the germline V gene. The CDR3 DNA is TGTGCCAGCAGCCATGCCATTACTAACTCTGGAAACACCATATATTTT. Translated, it gives CASSHAITNSGNTIYF.

The chain links TRBV28 to TRBJ1-3; D is undetermined. This CDR3 region has 14 residues. CDR1 and CDR2 (germline): MDHEN, SYDVKM. V lost 5 bases, J lost 0 bases, and 8 bases lay in between. CDR3 DNA sequence: TGTGCCAGCAGTGACTGGCGCTCTGGAAACACCATATATTTT. Translation gives CASSDWRSGNTIYF.

The CDR3 DNA reads TGTGCCAGCAGCCCGCGGGACAGGGGTTTCGGGGAGCTGTTTTTT. Translation gives CASSPRDRGFGELFF. The chain combines TRBV3-1 (or the pseudogene TRBV3-2) with TRBJ2-2; TRBD1 aligns across 10 bases. CDR3 length: 15 amino acids. V lost 4 bases, J lost 7 bases, and 6 bases stayed unmatched. Germline values: CDR1 LGHDT, CDR2 YNNKEL (reference sequence).

The rearrangement joins TRBV4-1 to TRBJ2-5, with 9 bases lining up with TRBD1. The V gene's germline CDR1 is MGHRA and CDR2 YSYEKL. The CDR3 spans 15 residues. Unmatched junction bases numbered 5, after V lost 2 bases and J lost 4 bases. CDR3 sequence (DNA): TGCGCCAGCAGCCAAACCGGGACAGGGAGAGAGACCCAGTACTTC. Its translation is CASSQTGTGRETQYF.

The rearrangement joins TRBV5-6 to TRBJ2-7; D unclear. The germline V gene has CDR1 SGHDT and CDR2 YYEEEE. V gave up 3 bases and J gave up 3 bases, with 10 bases separating them. This CDR3 spans 13 amino acids. The CDR3 region is CASSSLRFYEQYF. The DNA of the CDR3 is TGTGCCAGCAGCTCCCTCAGGTTCTACGAGCAGTACTTC.

The rearrangement joins TRBV28 to TRBJ2-3, with a weak D call TRBD2 (6 bases). The germline V and J ends were trimmed by 2 bases and 3 bases, with 18 bases remaining between them. Per germline, CDR1 MDHEN and CDR2 SYDVKM. This CDR3 has 17 amino acids. Here the CDR3 reads CASSLPLTTSTTDTQYF. In nucleotides, the CDR3 is TGTGCCAGCAGTTTACCCCTGACGACTAGTACTACAGATACGCAGTATTTT.

This clone was recorded once. The chain carries TRBV28 and TRBJ1-5, with 8 bases identical to TRBD1. The CDR3 has 19 residues. Germline V gene sequence: CDR1 MDHEN, CDR2 SYDVKM. The V gene end was trimmed by 4 bases and the J gene end by 0 bases; junction bases not matched to a gene: 14. The CDR3 DNA follows: TGTGCCAGCAGTTCCCCCGTAGGACAGGGCCTATATAGCAATCAGCCCCAGCATTTT. It specifies CASSSPVGQGLYSNQPQHF.

This clone showed up just a few times. The chain employs TRBV11-2 and TRBJ2-7, with D tentatively TRBD1 (5 bases). V was cut by 5 bases and J by 0 bases, with 8 bases left in between. This CDR3 region has 13 residues. Per germline, CDR1 SGHAT and CDR2 FQNNGV. The CDR3 bases are TGTGCCAGCAGCCCGGACACCTCCTACGAGCAGTACTTC. This sequence encodes CASSPDTSYEQYF.

This chain uses TRBV5-1 with TRBJ2-3, with 14 positions matching TRBD2. The CDR3 covers 16 residues. CDR1 and CDR2 (germline): SGHRS, YFSETQ. J was trimmed by 3 bases and V by 4 bases; bases with no gene match: 4. The DNA for the CDR3 is TGCGCCAGCAGCGCAGGGACTAGCGGGAGAACAGATACGCAGTATTTT. It codes for CASSAGTSGRTDTQYF.

This clone came up once. The V gene is TRBV15, the J gene TRBJ2-3; D is possibly TRBD1 or TRBD2 (5 bases each). The CDR3 loop spans 14 amino acids. Trimming shortened V by 0 bases and J by 2 bases, and 6 bases separated the two germline ends. Germline V gene data show CDR1 as LNHNV and CDR2 as YYDKDF (reference sequence). CDR3: CATSREGDTDTQYF. In DNA, the CDR3 is TGTGCCACCAGCAGAGAGGGGGACACAGATACGCAGTATTTT.

The chain has TRBV25-1 and TRBJ1-3; TRBD1 matches 7 bases. V gave up 1 base and J gave up 3 bases; unmatched junction bases: 6. There are 16 residues in the CDR3. From germline, CDR1 is MGHDK and CDR2 SYGVNS. This CDR3 reads CASSEWGRGDGNTIYF. CDR3 DNA sequence: TGTGCCAGCAGTGAATGGGGCAGGGGGGATGGAAACACCATATATTTT.

This chain uses TRBV6-6 with TRBJ1-1; 8 nucleotides match TRBD1. The junction had 11 bases not matched to a gene; V was cut back by 10 bases and J by 7 bases. The CDR3 sequence is 13 residues long. Germline loops: CDR1 MNHNY, CDR2 SVGAGI (reference sequence). The CDR3 nucleotides read TGTGCCACCGGGGCAGGGGGCCCCTTTGAAGCTTTCTTT. Protein: CATGAGGPFEAFF.

V gene TRBV6-1 combines with J gene TRBJ1-6, with a tentative D call TRBD1 (5 bases). The CDR3 runs to 15 residues. Germline-derived CDR1 and CDR2 are MNHNS and SASEGT. Trimming left V 2 bases short and J 7 bases short, with 12 bases between. The CDR3 sequence is CASSEQGVRNSPLHF. CDR3 sequence (DNA): TGTGCCAGCAGTGAACAAGGGGTCCGCAATTCACCCCTCCACTTT.

The chain has TRBV28 and TRBJ1-2; D might be TRBD1 (5 bases). V lost 6 bases and J 5 bases, leaving 16 bases between the germline ends. The germline CDR1 and CDR2 sequences are MDHEN and SYDVKM. The CDR3 is 14 amino acids. The CDR3 DNA follows: TGTGCCAGCAGATTCTGGACGGGGGAGTATGGCTACACCTTC. Protein product: CASRFWTGEYGYTF.

The genes are TRBV2 and TRBJ2-7; D gene uncertain. Trimming stripped 8 bases from V and 0 bases from J, with 14 bases between. The CDR3 extends over 14 amino acids. Germline-derived CDR1 and CDR2 are SNHLY and FYNNEI. CDR3 nucleotide sequence: TGTGCCAGCGGCTTCGGTATGACCTCCTACGAGCAGTACTTC. Amino acid sequence: CASGFGMTSYEQYF.

The chain carries TRBV28 and TRBJ1-6; no definite D call. Germline assignment: CDR1 MDHEN and CDR2 SYDVKM. This CDR3 has 15 amino acids. The V end lost 2 bases, the J end lost 7 bases, and 12 bases lay between the germline ends. The CDR3 region has the DNA TGTGCCAGCAGTTTACTTGCGGGAGGCAATTCACCCCTCCACTTT. This codes for CASSLLAGGNSPLHF.

The chain employs TRBV12-3 or TRBV12-4 and TRBJ1-5; D is perhaps TRBD1 (5 bases). There are 13 residues in the CDR3. Trimming removed 6 bases from V and 7 bases from J, with 13 bases in between. The DNA for the CDR3 is TGTGCCAGCAGGGGCGGGGGTGGCCAGCCCCAGCATTTT. Its protein product is CASRGGGGQPQHF.

This chain links TRBV19 with TRBJ1-1; D is possibly TRBD1 (5 bases). V dropped 8 bases and J dropped 5 bases, with 18 bases sitting between them. Germline CDR1 reads LNHDA; CDR2 reads SQIVND (reference sequence). CDR3 length: 14 residues. The CDR3 is CASRLSGFGTEAFF. The CDR3 nucleotides read TGTGCCAGTCGACTATCAGGGTTTGGGACTGAAGCTTTCTTT.

Here the CDR3 reads CASSQQRATEAFF. The CDR3 bases are TGTGCCAGCAGCCAACAACGGGCGACTGAAGCTTTCTTT. The chain is built from TRBV14 and TRBJ1-1; D gene ambiguous. Trimming took 2 bases from V and 5 from J, leaving 9 bases between them. CDR1 is SGHDN, CDR2 FVKESK, per germline. The CDR3 loop spans 13 amino acids.

This rearrangement joins TRBV5-1 to TRBJ2-6; 12 positions agree with TRBD2. V was clipped by 5 bases and J by 4 bases; unmatched bases: 4. This CDR3 region has 16 residues. Germline V lookup: CDR1 SGHRS, CDR2 YFSETQ. The CDR3 sequence: CASRPGTSGGANVLTF. In nucleotides, the CDR3 is TGCGCCAGCAGACCCGGGACTAGCGGGGGGGCCAACGTCCTGACTTTC.

This chain uses TRBV14 with TRBJ2-3; D is unresolved. The CDR3 extends over 12 amino acids. V lost 4 bases, J lost 7 bases, and 9 bases lay in between. Germline V lookup: CDR1 SGHDN, CDR2 FVKESK. In nucleotides, the CDR3 is TGTGCCAGCAGCCTTAATCCTAATACGCAGTATTTT. Translating it yields CASSLNPNTQYF.

The chain employs TRBV28 and TRBJ2-7, with 9 bases fitting TRBD1. Germline trimming cut 8 bases from V and 6 bases from J; bases unmatched to any gene: 14. The V gene's germline CDR1 is MDHEN and CDR2 SYDVKM. This CDR3 has 15 amino acids. This CDR3 reads CASAFSGTGNGEQYF. In DNA form, the CDR3 reads TGTGCCAGCGCTTTTTCCGGGACAGGGAATGGCGAGCAGTACTTC. The variable domain in full, completed from reference TRBV28 and TRBJ2-7, reads DVKVTQSSRYLVKRTGEKVFLECVQDMDHENMFWYRQDPGLGLRLIYFSYDVKMKEKGDIPEGYSVSREKKERFSLILESASTNQTSMYLCASAFSGTGNGEQYFGPGTRLTVT.